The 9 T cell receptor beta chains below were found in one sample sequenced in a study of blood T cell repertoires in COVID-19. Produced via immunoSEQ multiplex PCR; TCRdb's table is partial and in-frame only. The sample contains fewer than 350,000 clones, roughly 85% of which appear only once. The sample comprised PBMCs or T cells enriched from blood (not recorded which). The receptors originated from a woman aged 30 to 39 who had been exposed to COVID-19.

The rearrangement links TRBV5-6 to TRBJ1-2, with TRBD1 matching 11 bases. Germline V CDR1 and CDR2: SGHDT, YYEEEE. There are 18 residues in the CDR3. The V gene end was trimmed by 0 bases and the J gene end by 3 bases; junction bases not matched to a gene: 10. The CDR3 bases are TGTGCCAGCAGCTTGGATATGGACAGGGGGCGACTCTACTATGGCTACACCTTC. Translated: CASSLDMDRGRLYYGYTF.

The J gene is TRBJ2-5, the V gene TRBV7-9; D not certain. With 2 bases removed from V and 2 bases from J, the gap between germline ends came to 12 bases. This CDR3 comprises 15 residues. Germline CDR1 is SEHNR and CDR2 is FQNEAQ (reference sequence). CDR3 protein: CASSLWAETQETQYF. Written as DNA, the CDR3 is TGTGCCAGCAGCTTATGGGCAGAAACTCAAGAGACCCAGTACTTC.

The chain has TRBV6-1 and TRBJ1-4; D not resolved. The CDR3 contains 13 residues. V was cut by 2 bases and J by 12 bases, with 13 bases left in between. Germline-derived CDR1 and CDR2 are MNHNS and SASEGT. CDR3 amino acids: CASSEYLLRELFF. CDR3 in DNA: TGTGCCAGCAGTGAATACTTACTTCGGGAACTGTTTTTT.

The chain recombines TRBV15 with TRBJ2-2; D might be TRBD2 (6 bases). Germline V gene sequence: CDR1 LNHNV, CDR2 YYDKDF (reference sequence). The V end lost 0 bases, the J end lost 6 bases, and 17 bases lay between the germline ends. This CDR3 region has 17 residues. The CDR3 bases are TGTGCCACCAGCAGAGATCGTGGAACTAGCCGGGCCGGGGAGCTGTTTTTT. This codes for CATSRDRGTSRAGELFF.

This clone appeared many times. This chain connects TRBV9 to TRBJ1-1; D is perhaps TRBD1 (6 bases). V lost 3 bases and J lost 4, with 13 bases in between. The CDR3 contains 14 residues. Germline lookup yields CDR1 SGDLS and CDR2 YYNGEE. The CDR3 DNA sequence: TGTGCCAGCAGCGCGTTACAGGGAGTCACTGAAGCTTTCTTT. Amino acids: CASSALQGVTEAFF.

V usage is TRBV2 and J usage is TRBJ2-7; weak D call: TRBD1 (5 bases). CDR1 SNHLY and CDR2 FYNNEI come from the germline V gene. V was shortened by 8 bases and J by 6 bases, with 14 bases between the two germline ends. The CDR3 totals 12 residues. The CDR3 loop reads CASLRGRGEQYF. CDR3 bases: TGTGCCAGCCTAAGAGGTAGGGGCGAGCAGTACTTC.

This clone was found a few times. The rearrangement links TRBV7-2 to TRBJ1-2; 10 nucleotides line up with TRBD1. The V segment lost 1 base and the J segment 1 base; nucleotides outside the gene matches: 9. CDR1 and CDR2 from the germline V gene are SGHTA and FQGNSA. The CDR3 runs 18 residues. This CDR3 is CASSLVGTGATYNYGYTF. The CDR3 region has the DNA TGTGCCAGCAGCTTAGTCGGGACAGGGGCAACTTATAACTATGGCTACACCTTC.

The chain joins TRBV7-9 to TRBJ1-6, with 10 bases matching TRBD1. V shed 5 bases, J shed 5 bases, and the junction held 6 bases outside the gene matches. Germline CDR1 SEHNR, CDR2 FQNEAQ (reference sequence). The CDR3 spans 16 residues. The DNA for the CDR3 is TGTGCCAGCAGCCCGGGACAGGGGATTAATAATTCACCCCTCCACTTT. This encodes CASSPGQGINNSPLHF.

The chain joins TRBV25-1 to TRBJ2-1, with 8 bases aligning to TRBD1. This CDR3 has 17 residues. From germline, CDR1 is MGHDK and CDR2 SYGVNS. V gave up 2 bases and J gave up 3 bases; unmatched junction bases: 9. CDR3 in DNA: TGTGCCAGCAGTGAACTAGGACAGGGAGCCATCTACAATGAGCAGTTCTTC. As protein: CASSELGQGAIYNEQFF.